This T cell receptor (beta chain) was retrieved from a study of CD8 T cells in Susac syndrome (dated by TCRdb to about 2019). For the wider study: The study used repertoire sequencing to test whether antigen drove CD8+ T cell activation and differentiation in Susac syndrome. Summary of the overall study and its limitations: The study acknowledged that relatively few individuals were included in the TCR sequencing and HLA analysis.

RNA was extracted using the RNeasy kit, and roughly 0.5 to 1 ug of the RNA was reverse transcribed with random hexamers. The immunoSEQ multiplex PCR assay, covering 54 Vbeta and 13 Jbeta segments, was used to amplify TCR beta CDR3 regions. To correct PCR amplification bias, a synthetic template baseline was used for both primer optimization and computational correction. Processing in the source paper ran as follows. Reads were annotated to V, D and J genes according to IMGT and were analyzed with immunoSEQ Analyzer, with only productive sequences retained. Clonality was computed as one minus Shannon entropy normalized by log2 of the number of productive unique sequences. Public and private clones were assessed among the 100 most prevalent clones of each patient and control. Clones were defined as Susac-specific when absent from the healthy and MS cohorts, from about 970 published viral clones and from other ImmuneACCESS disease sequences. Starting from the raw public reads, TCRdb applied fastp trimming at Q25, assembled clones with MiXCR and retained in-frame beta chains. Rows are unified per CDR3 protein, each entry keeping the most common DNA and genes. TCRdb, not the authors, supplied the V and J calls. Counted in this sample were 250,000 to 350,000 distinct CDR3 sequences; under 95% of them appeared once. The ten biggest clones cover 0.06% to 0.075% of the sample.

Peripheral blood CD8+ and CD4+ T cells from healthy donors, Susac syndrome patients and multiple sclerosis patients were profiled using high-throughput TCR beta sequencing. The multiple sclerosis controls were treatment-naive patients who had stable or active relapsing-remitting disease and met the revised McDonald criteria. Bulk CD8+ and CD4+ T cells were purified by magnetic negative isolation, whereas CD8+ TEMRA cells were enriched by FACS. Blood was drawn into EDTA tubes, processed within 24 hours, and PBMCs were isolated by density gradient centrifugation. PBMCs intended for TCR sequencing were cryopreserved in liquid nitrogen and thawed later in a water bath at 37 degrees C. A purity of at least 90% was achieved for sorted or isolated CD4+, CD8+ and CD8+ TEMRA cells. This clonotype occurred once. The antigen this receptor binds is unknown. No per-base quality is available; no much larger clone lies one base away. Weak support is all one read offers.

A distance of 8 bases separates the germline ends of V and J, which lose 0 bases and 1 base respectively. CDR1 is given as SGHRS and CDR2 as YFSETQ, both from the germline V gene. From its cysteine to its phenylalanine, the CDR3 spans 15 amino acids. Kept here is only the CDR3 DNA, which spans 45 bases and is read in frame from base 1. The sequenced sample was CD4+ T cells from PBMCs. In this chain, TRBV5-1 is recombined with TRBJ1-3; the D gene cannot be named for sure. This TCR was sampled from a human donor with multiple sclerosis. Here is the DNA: TGCGCCAGCAGCTTGGGAAGCCCATCTGGAAACACCATATATTTT. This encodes CASSLGSPSGNTIYF.